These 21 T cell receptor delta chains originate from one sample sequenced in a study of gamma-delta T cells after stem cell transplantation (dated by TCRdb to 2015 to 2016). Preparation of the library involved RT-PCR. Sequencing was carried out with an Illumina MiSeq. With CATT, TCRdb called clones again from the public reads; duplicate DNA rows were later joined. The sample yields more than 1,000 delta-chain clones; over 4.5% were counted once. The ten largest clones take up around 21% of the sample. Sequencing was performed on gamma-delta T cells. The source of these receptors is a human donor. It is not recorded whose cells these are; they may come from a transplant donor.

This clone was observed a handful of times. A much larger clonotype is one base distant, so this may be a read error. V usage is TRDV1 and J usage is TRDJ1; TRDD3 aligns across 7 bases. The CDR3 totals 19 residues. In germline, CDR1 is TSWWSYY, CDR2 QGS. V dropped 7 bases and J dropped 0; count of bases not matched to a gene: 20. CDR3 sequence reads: CALVDHGGIGLINTDKLIF. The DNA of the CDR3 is TGTGCTCTTGTGGACCACGGGGGGATTGGTCTGATAAACACCGATAAACTCATCTTT.

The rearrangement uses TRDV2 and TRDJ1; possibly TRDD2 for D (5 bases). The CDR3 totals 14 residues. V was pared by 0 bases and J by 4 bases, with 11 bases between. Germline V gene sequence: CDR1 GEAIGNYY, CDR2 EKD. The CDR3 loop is CACDTLLGNDKLIF. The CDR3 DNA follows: TGTGCCTGTGACACCCTCCTAGGGAACGATAAACTCATCTTT.

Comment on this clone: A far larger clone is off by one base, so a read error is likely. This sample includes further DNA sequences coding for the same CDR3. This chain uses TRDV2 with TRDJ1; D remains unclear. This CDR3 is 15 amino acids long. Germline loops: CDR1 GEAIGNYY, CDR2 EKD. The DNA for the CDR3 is TGTGCCTGCGACACCGTGGGAGGATACACCGATAAACTCATCTTT. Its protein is CACDTVGGYTDKLIF.

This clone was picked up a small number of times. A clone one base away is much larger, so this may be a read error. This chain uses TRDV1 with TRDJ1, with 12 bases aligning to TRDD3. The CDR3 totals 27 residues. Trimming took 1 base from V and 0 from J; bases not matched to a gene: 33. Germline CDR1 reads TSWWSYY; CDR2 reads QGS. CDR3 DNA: TGTGCTCTTGGGGAACCCCATTCCATCACTGTACTGGGGGATACTGCTCGGGAATTCGGGTACACCGATAAACTCATCTTT. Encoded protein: CALGEPHSITVLGDTAREFGYTDKLIF.

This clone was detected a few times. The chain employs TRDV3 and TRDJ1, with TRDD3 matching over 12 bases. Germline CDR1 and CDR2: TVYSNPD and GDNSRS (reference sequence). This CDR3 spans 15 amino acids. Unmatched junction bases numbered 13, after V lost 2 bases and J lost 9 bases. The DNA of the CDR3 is TGTGCCTTTGGCGTCACTGGGGGATACAGGGATGAACTCATCTTT. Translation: CAFGVTGGYRDELIF.

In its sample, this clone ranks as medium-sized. The CDR3 loop reads CALGEMLWVLPVLGDTPARTDKLIF. In nucleotides, the CDR3 is TGTGCTCTTGGGGAAATGTTGTGGGTCCTCCCCGTGCTGGGGGATACGCCGGCGAGAACCGATAAACTCATCTTT. The rearrangement uses TRDV1 and TRDJ1; 12 bases match TRDD3. Trimming took 2 bases from V and 2 from J; bases not matched to a gene: 30. CDR1 is TSWWSYY, CDR2 QGS, per germline. The length of the CDR3 is 25 residues.

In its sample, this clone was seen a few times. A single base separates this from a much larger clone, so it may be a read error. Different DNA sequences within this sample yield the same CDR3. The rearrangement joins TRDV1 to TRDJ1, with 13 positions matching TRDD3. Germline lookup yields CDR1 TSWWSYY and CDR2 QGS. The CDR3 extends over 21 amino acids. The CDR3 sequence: CALEPFLPTNWGIRYTDKLIF. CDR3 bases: TGTGCCCTTGAACCCTTCCTACCCACGAACTGGGGGATACGCTACACCGATAAACTCATCTTT.

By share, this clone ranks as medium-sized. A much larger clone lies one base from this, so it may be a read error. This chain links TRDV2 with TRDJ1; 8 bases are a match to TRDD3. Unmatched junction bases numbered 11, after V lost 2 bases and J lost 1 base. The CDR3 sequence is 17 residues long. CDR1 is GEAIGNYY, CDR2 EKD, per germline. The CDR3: CACDILGAGRSTDKLIF. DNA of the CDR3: TGTGCCTGTGACATACTGGGGGCGGGGCGGTCCACCGATAAACTCATCTTT.

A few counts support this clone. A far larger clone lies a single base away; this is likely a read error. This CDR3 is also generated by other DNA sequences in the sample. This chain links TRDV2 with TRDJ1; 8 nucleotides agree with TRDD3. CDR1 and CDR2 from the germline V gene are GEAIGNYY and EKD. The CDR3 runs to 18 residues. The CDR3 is CACDPVLGVEEYTDKLIF. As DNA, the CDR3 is TGTGCCTGTGACCCGGTACTGGGGGTGGAGGAATACACCGATAAGCTCATCTTT.

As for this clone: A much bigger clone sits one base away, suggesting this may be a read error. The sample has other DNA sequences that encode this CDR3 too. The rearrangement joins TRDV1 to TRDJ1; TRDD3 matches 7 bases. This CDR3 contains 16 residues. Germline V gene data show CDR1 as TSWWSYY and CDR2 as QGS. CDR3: CALGQPGDPYTDKLIF. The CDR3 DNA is TGCGCTCTTGGCCAACCGGGGGATCCCTACACCGATAAACTCATCTTT.

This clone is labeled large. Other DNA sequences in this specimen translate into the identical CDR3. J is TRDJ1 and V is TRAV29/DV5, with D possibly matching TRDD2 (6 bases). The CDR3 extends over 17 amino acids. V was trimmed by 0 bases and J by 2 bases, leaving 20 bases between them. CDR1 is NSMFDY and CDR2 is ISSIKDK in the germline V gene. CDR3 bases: TGTGCAGCAAGCGCAGTCCTACCGTCCTTGGGGACCGATAAACTCATCTTT. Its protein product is CAASAVLPSLGTDKLIF. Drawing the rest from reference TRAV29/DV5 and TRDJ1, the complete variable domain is DQQVKQNSPSLSVQEGRISILNCDYTNSMFDYFLWYKKYPAEGPTFLISISSIKDKNEDGRFTVFLNKSAKHLSLHIVPSQPGDSAVYFCAASAVLPSLGTDKLIFGKGTRVTVEP.

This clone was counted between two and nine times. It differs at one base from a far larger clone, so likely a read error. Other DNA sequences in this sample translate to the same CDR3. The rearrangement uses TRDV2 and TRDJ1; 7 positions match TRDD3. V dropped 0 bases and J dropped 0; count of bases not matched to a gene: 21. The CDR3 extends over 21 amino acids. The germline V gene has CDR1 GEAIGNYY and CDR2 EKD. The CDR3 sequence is CACDTVDPLGGGPPYTDKLIF. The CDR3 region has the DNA TGTGCCTGTGACACCGTGGATCCCCTTGGTGGGGGACCCCCCTACACCGATAAACTCATCTTT.

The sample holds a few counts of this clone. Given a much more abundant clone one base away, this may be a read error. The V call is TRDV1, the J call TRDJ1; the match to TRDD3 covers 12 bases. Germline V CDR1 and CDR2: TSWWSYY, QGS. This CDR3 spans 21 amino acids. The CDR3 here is CAPGELPGIHLGDTGADKLIF. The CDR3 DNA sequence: TGTGCTCCTGGGGAACTACCCGGCATCCATCTGGGGGATACGGGCGCCGATAAACTCATCTTT.

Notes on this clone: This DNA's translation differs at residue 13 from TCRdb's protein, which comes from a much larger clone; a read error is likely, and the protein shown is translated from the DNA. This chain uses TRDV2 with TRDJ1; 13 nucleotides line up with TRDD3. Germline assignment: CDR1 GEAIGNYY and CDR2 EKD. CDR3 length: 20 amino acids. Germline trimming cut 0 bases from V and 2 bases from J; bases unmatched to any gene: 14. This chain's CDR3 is CACDTVGLGDTEQGTDKLIF. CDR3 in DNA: TGTGCCTGTGACACCGTGGGACTGGGGGATACGGAACAGGGAACCGATAAACTCATCTTT.

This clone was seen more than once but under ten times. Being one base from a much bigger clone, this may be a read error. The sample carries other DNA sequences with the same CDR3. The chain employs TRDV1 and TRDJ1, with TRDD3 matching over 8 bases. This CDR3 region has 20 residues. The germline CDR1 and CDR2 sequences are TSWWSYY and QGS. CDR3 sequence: CALGEPGPLLLGDNTDKLIF. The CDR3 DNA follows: TGTGCTCTTGGGGAACCAGGGCCCCTACTCCTGGGGGACAACACCGATAAGCTCATCTTT.

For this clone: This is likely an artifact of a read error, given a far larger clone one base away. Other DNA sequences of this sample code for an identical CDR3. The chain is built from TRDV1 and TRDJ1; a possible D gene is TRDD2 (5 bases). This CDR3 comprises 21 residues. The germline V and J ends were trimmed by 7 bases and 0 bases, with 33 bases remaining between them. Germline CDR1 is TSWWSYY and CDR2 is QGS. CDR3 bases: TGTGCTCTTGAGGGCCTACTGCATCGAGGCGGAGCGCCTAAGTACACCGATAAACTCATCTTT. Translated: CALEGLLHRGGAPKYTDKLIF.

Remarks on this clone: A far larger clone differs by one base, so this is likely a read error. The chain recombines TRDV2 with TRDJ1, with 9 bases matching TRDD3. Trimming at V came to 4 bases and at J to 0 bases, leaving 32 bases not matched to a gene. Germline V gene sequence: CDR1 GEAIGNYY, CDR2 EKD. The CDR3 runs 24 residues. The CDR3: CACDILTGGDRGGGHSTYTDKLIF. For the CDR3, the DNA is TGTGCCTGTGATATATTAACTGGGGGAGATCGCGGCGGCGGACATTCAACGTACACCGATAAACTCATCTTT.

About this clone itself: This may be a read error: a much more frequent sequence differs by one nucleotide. For the CDR3, the DNA is TGTGCTCTTGATCACTTCCTACTACTGGGGGACGCCGATAAACTCATCTTT. This translates into CALDHFLLLGDADKLIF. This rearrangement joins TRDV1 to TRDJ1, with a weak D call TRDD3 (9 bases). The germline V gene encodes CDR1 TSWWSYY and CDR2 QGS. This CDR3 spans 17 amino acids. V lost 7 bases to trimming and J lost 3 bases, with 24 bases between them.

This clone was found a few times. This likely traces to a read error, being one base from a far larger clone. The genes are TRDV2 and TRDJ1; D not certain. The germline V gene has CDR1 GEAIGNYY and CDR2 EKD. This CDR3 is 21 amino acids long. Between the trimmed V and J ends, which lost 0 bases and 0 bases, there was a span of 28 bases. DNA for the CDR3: TGTGCCTGTGACACCGTGGATCCCCTTGGTGAGGGACCTCCCTACACCGATAAACTCATCTTT. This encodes CACDTVDPLGEGPPYTDKLIF.

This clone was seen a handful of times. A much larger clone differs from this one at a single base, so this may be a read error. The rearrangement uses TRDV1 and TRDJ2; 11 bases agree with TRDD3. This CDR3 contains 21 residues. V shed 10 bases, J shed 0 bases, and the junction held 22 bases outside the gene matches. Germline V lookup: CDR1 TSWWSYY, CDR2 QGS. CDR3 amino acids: CARAKRLPLGDTHPLTAQLFF. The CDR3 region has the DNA TGTGCTCGTGCCAAAAGGCTTCCCTTGGGGGATACGCACCCTTTGACAGCACAACTCTTCTTT.

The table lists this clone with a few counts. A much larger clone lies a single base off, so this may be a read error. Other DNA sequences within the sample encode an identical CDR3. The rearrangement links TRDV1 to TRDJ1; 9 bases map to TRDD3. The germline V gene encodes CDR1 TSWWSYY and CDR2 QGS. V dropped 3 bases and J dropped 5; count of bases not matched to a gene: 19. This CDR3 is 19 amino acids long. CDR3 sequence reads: CALGELKVGTWGIADKLIF. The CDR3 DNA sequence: TGTGCTCTTGGGGAGCTTAAGGTGGGCACCTGGGGGATTGCGGATAAACTCATCTTT.